The rows below give T cell receptor beta chains drawn from one sample of a study of OX40 agonist ivuxolimab in advanced cancers. Generated by immunoSEQ multiplex PCR, the TCRdb table keeps only in-frame clones and is missing some. The table lists around 24,000 clones, 84% of them singletons. Material: CD4+ or CD8+ T cells sorted from blood, obtained in a trial of the OX40 agonist ivuxolimab. The receptors shown here come from an adult with an advanced solid tumor such as melanoma, head and neck, liver or kidney cancer. CDR3s include the opening cysteine and the closing phenylalanine or tryptophan. The D gene is left open where the match is weak. Only part of the rows carry a size: once, few, many, or a class if the clone is expanded.

v_call	clone_size	d_call	j_call	cdr3_nt	cdr3_aa
TRBV9	NA	TRBD1	TRBJ2-3	TGTGCCAGCAGCGCCGGACAGGGGCCAGATACGCAGTATTTT	CASSAGQGPDTQYF
TRBV9	NA	NA	TRBJ2-6	TGTGCCAGCAGCTTAGTCGGGTCGGCCAACGTCCTGACTTTC	CASSLVGSANVLTF
TRBV4-3	NA	TRBD1	TRBJ1-1	TGCGCCAGCAGCCAAGAGCTCGGGACAGCGAACACTGAAGCTTTCTTT	CASSQELGTANTEAFF
TRBV10-1	NA	NA	TRBJ2-2	TGCGCCAGAAAGAACACCGGGGAGCTGTTTTTT	CARKNTGELFF
TRBV2	NA	TRBD1	TRBJ2-5	TGTGCCAGCAGTGGGGACAGGGGCGGTGAGACCCAGTACTTC	CASSGDRGGETQYF
TRBV6-5	NA	TRBD1	TRBJ2-3	TGTGTCGGGACAGGGGGCACAGATACGCAGTATTTT	CVGTGGTDTQYF
TRBV7-3	NA	TRBD2	TRBJ2-1	TGTGCCAGCAGGTTAAGTGCTAGCGGAAGAAACAATGAGCAGTTCTTC	CASRLSASGRNNEQFF
TRBV6-1	NA	NA	TRBJ1-5	TGTGCCAGCAGCGTGACATCGAATCAGCCCCAGCATTTT	CASSVTSNQPQHF
TRBV4-1	once	NA	TRBJ2-2	TGCGCCAGCAGCCAAGATAGGGACACCGGGGAGCTGTTTTTT	CASSQDRDTGELFF
TRBV7-8	NA	NA	TRBJ1-1	TGTGCCAGCAGCTTAGATGGGTGGCGGGCTTTCTTT	CASSLDGWRAFF
TRBV30	NA	NA	TRBJ2-7	TGTGCCTGGTCCCCGGTGGGGGGCGAGCAGTACTTC	CAWSPVGGEQYF
TRBV18	NA	NA	TRBJ2-2	TGTGCCAGCTCGTCTGACTCCGGGACACTGATTAACACCGGGGAGCTGTTTTTT	CASSSDSGTLINTGELFF
TRBV6-5	NA	TRBD2	TRBJ2-4	TGTGCCAGCAGCCGCCGGGGGGGGGAGAACATTCAGTACTTC	CASSRRGGENIQYF
TRBV11-3	few	NA	TRBJ1-1	TGTGCCAGCAGCTTCGACCTGAACACTGAAGCTTTCTTT	CASSFDLNTEAFF
TRBV19	NA	NA	TRBJ2-7	TGTGCCAGTAGTATTGTGGGGTATACTACCTACGAGCAGTACTTC	CASSIVGYTTYEQYF
TRBV5-1	NA	TRBD2	TRBJ2-3	TGCGCCAGCAGCTCCGGACTAGCGGGTACAGATACGCAGTATTTT	CASSSGLAGTDTQYF
TRBV12-2	NA	NA	TRBJ2-7	TGTGCAAGTCGCTTAAAAGGCGTCTACGAGCAGTACTTC	CASRLKGVYEQYF
TRBV7-3	NA	NA	TRBJ2-3	TGTGCCAGCAGCTTACTCAGTTCTAGCACAGATACGCAGTATTTT	CASSLLSSSTDTQYF
TRBV6-5	NA	NA	TRBJ1-1	TGTGCCAGCAGACCGGACAGTATCACTGAAGCTTTCTTT	CASRPDSITEAFF
TRBV5-8	NA	TRBD1	TRBJ2-5	TGTGCCAGCAGCTTGGGGGAAAGACAGGGACGGGGAGAGACCCAGTACTTC	CASSLGERQGRGETQYF